This TCR beta chain was recorded in a study of blood T cell repertoires in COVID-19. Study background: Samples came from the United States, Italy and Spain, spanning acute and convalescent COVID-19.

Sequencing used immunoSEQ multiplex PCR; TCRdb keeps in-frame clones, though not all of them. Found here are 150,000 to 200,000 clones, roughly nine tenths of them singletons; the top ten hold 20%. This CDR3 comprises 15 residues. V lost 6 bases and J lost 0; bases outside the gene matches: 4. Germline loops: CDR1 SEHNR, CDR2 FQNEAQ (reference sequence). Sample: peripheral blood. The sequence was obtained from a man aged 65-85 years with active or convalescent COVID-19. The chain recombines TRBV7-9 with TRBJ2-7, with 11 bases aligning to TRBD1. The CDR3 protein is CASRGDRGSSYEQYF. Written as DNA, the CDR3 is TGTGCCAGCAGGGGGGACAGGGGGAGCTCCTACGAGCAGTACTTC. Drawing the rest from reference TRBV7-9 and TRBJ2-7, the complete variable domain is DTGVSQNPRHKITKRGQNVTFRCDPISEHNRLYWYRQTLGQGPEFLTYFQNEAQLEKSRLLSDRFSAERPKGSFSTLEIQRTEQGDSAMYLCASRGDRGSSYEQYFGPGTRLTVT.